These T cell receptor beta chains were read from a single sample in a study of spatial heterogeneity in lung cancer. Each CDR3 protein gets one entry after TCRdb re-called the 5' RACE reads with MiXCR. The sample consists of 50,000 to 65,000 distinct CDR3 sequences, 7.5% to 8.5% of them appearing once. The starting material was PBMCs, obtained at surgery. The receptors were sampled from a female donor with early-stage non-small cell lung cancer. CDR3s include the opening cysteine and the closing phenylalanine or tryptophan. The D gene is left open where the match is weak. Where a row states a size, it is once, few, many or the class of an expanded clone; other rows omit it.

size: few; J: TRBJ1-2; D: TRBD1; V: TRBV20-1; CDR3: CSANQGAYGYTF; DNA: TGCAGTGCTAACCAGGGGGCATATGGCTACACCTTC
size: few; J: TRBJ1-3; D: .; V: TRBV20-1; CDR3: CSARNRVSGNTIYF; DNA: TGCAGTGCTAGGAACAGGGTATCTGGAAACACCATATATTTT
size: .; J: TRBJ1-5; D: .; V: TRBV7-9; CDR3: CASSLDNQPRHF; DNA: TGTGCCAGCAGCTTAGACAATCAGCCACGGCATTTT
size: many; J: TRBJ2-5; D: .; V: TRBV3-1; CDR3: CASNRGIQETQYF; DNA: TGTGCCAGCAATAGAGGGATTCAAGAGACCCAGTACTTC
size: few; J: TRBJ2-5; D: TRBD2; V: TRBV13; CDR3: CASRRGGIETQYF; DNA: TGTGCCAGCCGACGGGGGGGCATAGAGACCCAGTACTTC
size: .; J: TRBJ1-1; D: .; V: TRBV7-9; CDR3: CASSLVTEAFF; DNA: TGTGCCAGCAGCTTAGTCACTGAAGCTTTCTTT
size: .; J: TRBJ2-5; D: .; V: TRBV10-3; CDR3: CAISPAGGTETQYF; DNA: TGTGCCATCAGCCCCGCCGGGGGAACGGAGACCCAGTACTTC
size: .; J: TRBJ2-1; D: .; V: TRBV12-3/TRBV12-4; CDR3: CASSLVGLPSSYNEQFF; DNA: TGTGCCAGCAGTTTAGTGGGACTTCCGAGCTCCTACAATGAGCAGTTCTTC
size: few; J: TRBJ1-2; D: .; V: TRBV28; CDR3: CASSGQRIYGYTF; DNA: TGTGCCAGCAGTGGACAGAGGATTTATGGCTACACCTTC
size: few; J: TRBJ2-4; D: .; V: TRBV5-1; CDR3: CASSLDSQNIQYF; DNA: TGCGCCAGCAGCTTGGACAGCCAAAACATTCAGTACTTC
size: .; J: TRBJ2-1; D: .; V: TRBV7-9; CDR3: CASSQGGSSYNEQFF; DNA: TGTGCCAGCAGCCAAGGGGGAAGCTCCTACAATGAGCAGTTCTTC
size: many; J: TRBJ1-5; D: .; V: TRBV3-1; CDR3: CASSQDFNSNQPQHF; DNA: TGTGCCAGCAGCCAAGATTTTAATAGCAATCAGCCCCAGCATTTT
size: .; J: TRBJ2-4; D: TRBD1; V: TRBV19; CDR3: CASSPDRENIQYF; DNA: TGTGCCAGTAGTCCGGACAGGGAGAACATTCAGTACTTC
size: .; J: TRBJ2-2; D: .; V: TRBV5-1; CDR3: CASSFGLTGELFF; DNA: TGCGCCAGCAGCTTCGGGCTAACCGGGGAGCTGTTTTTT
size: many; J: TRBJ1-5; D: .; V: TRBV24-1; CDR3: CATSDSSYQPQHF; DNA: TGTGCCACCAGTGATTCTAGTTATCAGCCCCAGCATTTT
size: .; J: TRBJ1-1; D: .; V: TRBV29-1; CDR3: CSGNSQQYTEAFF; DNA: TGCAGCGGTAACAGCCAACAGTACACTGAAGCTTTCTTT
size: few; J: TRBJ1-3; D: .; V: TRBV6-6; CDR3: CASTAPESGNTIYF; DNA: TGTGCCAGCACCGCCCCGGAGTCTGGAAACACCATATATTTT
size: few; J: TRBJ1-1; D: .; V: TRBV28; CDR3: CASSPLVIAANTEAFF; DNA: TGTGCCAGCAGTCCCCTAGTTATCGCGGCTAACACTGAAGCTTTCTTT
size: few; J: TRBJ2-2; D: .; V: TRBV11-1; CDR3: CASSTGQNTGELFF; DNA: TGTGCCAGCAGTACGGGGCAGAACACCGGGGAGCTGTTTTTT
size: .; J: TRBJ1-6; D: .; V: TRBV7-9; CDR3: CASSFPNSPLHF; DNA: TGTGCCAGCAGTTTCCCTAATTCACCCCTCCACTTT
size: few; J: TRBJ2-7; D: .; V: TRBV28; CDR3: CASTRQASPYEQYF; DNA: TGTGCCAGCACCCGGCAGGCTTCTCCCTACGAGCAGTACTTC
size: few; J: TRBJ2-1; D: .; V: TRBV2; CDR3: CASSQESSYNEQFF; DNA: TGTGCCAGCAGTCAGGAGAGCTCCTACAATGAGCAGTTCTTC
size: many; J: TRBJ1-2; D: .; V: TRBV29-1; CDR3: CSVEETGYTF; DNA: TGCAGCGTTGAAGAGACAGGCTACACCTTC
size: .; J: TRBJ2-3; D: TRBD2; V: TRBV10-3; CDR3: CAISEGLADTDTQYF; DNA: TGTGCCATCAGTGAAGGTCTAGCGGATACAGATACGCAGTATTTT